These T cell receptor beta chains were read from a single sample in a study of CD8 T cells in Susac syndrome. TCRdb fed the immunoSEQ multiplex PCR reads into MiXCR, producing one record per CDR3 protein. The sample carries approximately 25,000 distinct CDR3 sequences, around 93% recorded once. Sequenced sample: CD8+ T cells from PBMCs. These TCRs come from a human donor with Susac syndrome. CDR3s include the opening cysteine and the closing phenylalanine or tryptophan.

>TRBV7-9|16|TRBJ1-6
CASSLGSGGVHSPLHF
>TRBV13|16|TRBJ2-3
CASSYYGLAGRDTQYF
>TRBV20-1|14|TRBJ2-7
CSASRSLGRDKQYF
>TRBV7-9|16|TRBJ2-3
CASSQGLAGSEDTQYF
>TRBV5-1|19|TRBJ2-7
CASSLAPLGTGGFSYEQYF
>TRBV4-3|14|TRBJ1-5
CASSPGRAGQPQHF
>TRBV29-1|13|TRBJ2-3
CSVDRDSTDTQYF
>TRBV7-9|15|TRBJ1-5
CASSLAGGTGQPQHF
>TRBV7-2|11|TRBJ1-3
CASSSGNTIYF
>TRBV11-3|16|TRBJ2-1
CASRSTSASSYNEQFF
>TRBV19|13|TRBJ2-1
CASSIDVYNEQFF
>TRBV28|17|TRBJ2-6
CASTPLGPLKGANVLTF
>TRBV12-3/TRBV12-4|13|TRBJ2-1
CASSRGGHNEQFF